This is a list of T cell receptor beta chains from one sample in a study of T cells in Graves' hyperthyroidism and ophthalmopathy. TCRdb called the multiplex PCR reads again in MiXCR, with one record for every CDR3 protein. The data show 250,000 to 400,000 distinct CDR3 sequences, roughly 13% seen once. The specimen was blood. The receptors were sampled from a woman in her 40s with Graves' ophthalmopathy. Each CDR3 is given without its conserved first and last residue. The D gene is left open where the match is weak.

TRBJ1-1 | TRBV5-1 | . | ASSAGPLRQNSEAF
TRBJ2-1 | TRBV2 | . | ASSDFLGTTNNEQF
TRBJ1-1 | TRBV14 | . | ASSQWRGNSNTEAF
TRBJ1-1 | TRBV3-1 | . | ASLNSERQAF
TRBJ1-4 | TRBV24-1 | . | ATSDGFGKLF
TRBJ1-1 | TRBV2 | . | ASRRSSRVGDTEAF
TRBJ2-1 | TRBV28 | . | ASGRSGGNYNEQF
TRBJ2-1 | TRBV5-6 | . | ASSFRRSSYNEQF
TRBJ2-7 | TRBV28 | . | ASSKTGPFEQY
TRBJ2-1 | TRBV20-1 | . | SARIGSGSYNEQF
TRBJ1-1 | TRBV20-1 | TRBD1 | SAYKYRGQRNTEAF
TRBJ2-1 | TRBV3-1 | . | ASSQASTDTF
TRBJ1-2 | TRBV20-1 | . | SARGQEFNYGYT
TRBJ1-6 | TRBV6-5 | . | ASSYGGTPNSPLH
TRBJ2-7 | TRBV9 | . | ASSPDSDSRVYEQY